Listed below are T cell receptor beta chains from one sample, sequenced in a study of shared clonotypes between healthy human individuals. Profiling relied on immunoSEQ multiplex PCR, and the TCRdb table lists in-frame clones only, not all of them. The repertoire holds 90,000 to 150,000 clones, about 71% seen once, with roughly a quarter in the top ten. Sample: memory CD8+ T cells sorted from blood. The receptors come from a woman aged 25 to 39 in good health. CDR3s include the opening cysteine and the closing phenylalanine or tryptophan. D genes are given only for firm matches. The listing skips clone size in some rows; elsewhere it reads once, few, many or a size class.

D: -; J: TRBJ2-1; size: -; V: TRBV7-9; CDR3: CASSLGGPYNEQFF; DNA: TGTGCCAGCAGCTTAGGGGGACCCTACAATGAGCAGTTCTTC
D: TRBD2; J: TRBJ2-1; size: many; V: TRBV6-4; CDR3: CASSGLADSYNEQFF; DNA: TGTGCCAGCAGCGGACTAGCGGACTCCTACAATGAGCAGTTCTTC
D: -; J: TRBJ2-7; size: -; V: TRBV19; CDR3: CASSISVRISHEQYF; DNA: TGTGCCAGTAGTATCTCGGTCCGGATTTCCCACGAGCAGTACTTC
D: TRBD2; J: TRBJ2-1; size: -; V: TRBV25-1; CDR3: CASSDRGGGSSYNEQFF; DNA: TGTGCCAGCAGTGACCGCGGGGGAGGGAGCTCCTACAATGAGCAGTTCTTC
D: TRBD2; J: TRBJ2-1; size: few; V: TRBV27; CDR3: CASSLYPGGSYNEQFF; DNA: TGTGCCAGCAGTTTATATCCGGGAGGCTCCTACAATGAGCAGTTCTTC
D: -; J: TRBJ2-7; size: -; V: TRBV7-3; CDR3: CASSFSADAHYEQYF; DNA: TGTGCCAGCAGCTTCTCGGCGGACGCCCACTACGAGCAGTACTTC
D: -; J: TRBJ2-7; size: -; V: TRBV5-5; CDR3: CASNRRPREQYF; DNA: TGTGCCAGCAACCGACGACCTCGCGAGCAGTACTTC
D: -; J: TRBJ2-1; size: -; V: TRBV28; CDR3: CASTLGGGIYNEQFF; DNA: TGTGCCAGCACCCTTGGGGGAGGAATCTACAATGAGCAGTTCTTC
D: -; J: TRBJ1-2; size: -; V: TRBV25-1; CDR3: CASRDLYGYTF; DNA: TGTGCCAGCAGGGACCTCTATGGCTACACCTTC
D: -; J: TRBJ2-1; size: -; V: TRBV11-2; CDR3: CASSLVIQGLNEQFF; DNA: TGTGCCAGCAGCTTAGTTATCCAGGGGTTGAATGAGCAGTTCTTC